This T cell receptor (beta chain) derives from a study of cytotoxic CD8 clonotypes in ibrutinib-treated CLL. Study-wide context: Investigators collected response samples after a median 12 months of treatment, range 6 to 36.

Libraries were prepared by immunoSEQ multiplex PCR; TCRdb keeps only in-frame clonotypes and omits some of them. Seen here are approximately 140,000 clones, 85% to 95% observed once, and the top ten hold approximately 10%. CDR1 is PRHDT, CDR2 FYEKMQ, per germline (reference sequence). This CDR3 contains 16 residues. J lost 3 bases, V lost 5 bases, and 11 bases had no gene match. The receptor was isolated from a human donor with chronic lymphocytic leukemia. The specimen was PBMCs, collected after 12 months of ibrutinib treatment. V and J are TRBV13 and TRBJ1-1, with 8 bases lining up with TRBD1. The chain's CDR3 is CASSAGGVAPDTEAFF. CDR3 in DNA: TGTGCCAGCAGCGCAGGGGGCGTGGCTCCGGACACTGAAGCTTTCTTT.